The rows below give T cell receptor beta chains drawn from one sample of a study of shared clonotypes between healthy human individuals. Only in-frame clones appear in the TCRdb table, and some are missing; sequencing was by immunoSEQ multiplex PCR. The sample lists over 700,000 clones, 55% to 80% occurring once. The sequencing input was memory CD4+ T cells sorted from blood. The receptor set was obtained from a woman aged 25 to 45 in good health. Both conserved end residues are part of each CDR3. Each record gives: clone size, J gene, D gene, V gene, CDR3 protein, CDR3 DNA. The D gene is left open where the match is weak. Some rows mark clone size as missing; the rest say once, few, many or name a class of expanded clone.

. TRBJ1-3 . TRBV28 CASTMTGNTIYF TGTGCCAGCACAATGACTGGAAACACCATATATTTT
once TRBJ1-2 . TRBV6-1 CASRDYRVGYTF TGTGCCAGCAGGGACTATCGGGTTGGCTACACCTTC
once TRBJ2-7 . TRBV25-1 CASSEYETYEQYF TGTGCCAGCAGTGAATACGAAACTTACGAGCAGTACTTC
many TRBJ1-2 . TRBV9 CASSPRDTALGYTF TGTGCCAGCAGCCCCCGGGACACGGCTCTGGGATACACCTTC
. TRBJ1-1 TRBD1 TRBV18 CASSLNRGETEAFF TGTGCCAGCTCACTAAACAGGGGGGAGACTGAAGCTTTCTTT
few TRBJ2-4 TRBD1 TRBV18 CASSRGGQINIQYF TGTGCCAGCTCACGAGGGGGACAGATCAACATTCAGTACTTC
few TRBJ1-4 . TRBV19 CASSSATNEKLFF TGTGCCAGTTCTTCTGCAACTAATGAAAAACTGTTTTTT
. TRBJ1-1 . TRBV18 CASSPPVHGGTEAFF TGTGCCAGCTCACCACCGGTCCACGGTGGCACTGAAGCTTTCTTT
few TRBJ2-7 . TRBV5-4 CASSFMGAPTF TGTGCCAGCAGCTTCATGGGGGCGCCCACGTTC
. TRBJ1-1 . TRBV9 CASSVSGENTEAFF TGTGCCAGCAGCGTTTCCGGGGAGAACACTGAAGCTTTCTTT
. TRBJ1-3 . TRBV5-1 CASSFWGGENTIYF TGCGCCAGCAGCTTTTGGGGGGGCGAAAACACCATATATTTT
. TRBJ2-1 . TRBV11-2 CASSLVGLKRVNEQFF TGTGCCAGCAGCTTGGTGGGCCTAAAAAGGGTGAATGAGCAGTTCTTC
. TRBJ2-3 TRBD2 TRBV7-2 CASSFGGSGGTQYF TGTGCCAGCAGCTTTGGCGGGAGTGGCGGTACGCAGTATTTT
. TRBJ1-1 TRBD1 TRBV5-1 CASSFGDSMNTEAFF TGCGCCAGCAGCTTCGGGGACAGCATGAACACTGAAGCTTTCTTT
. TRBJ2-5 TRBD2 TRBV20-1 CTAGGVETQYF TGCACGGCGGGAGGGGTTGAGACCCAGTACTTC
. TRBJ1-1 . TRBV28 CASKGPLSTGGTEAFF TGTGCCAGCAAAGGCCCCCTGAGTACGGGAGGCACTGAAGCTTTCTTT
. TRBJ1-1 . TRBV27 CASSLQSNTEAFF TGTGCCAGCAGTTTGCAGTCGAACACTGAAGCTTTCTTT